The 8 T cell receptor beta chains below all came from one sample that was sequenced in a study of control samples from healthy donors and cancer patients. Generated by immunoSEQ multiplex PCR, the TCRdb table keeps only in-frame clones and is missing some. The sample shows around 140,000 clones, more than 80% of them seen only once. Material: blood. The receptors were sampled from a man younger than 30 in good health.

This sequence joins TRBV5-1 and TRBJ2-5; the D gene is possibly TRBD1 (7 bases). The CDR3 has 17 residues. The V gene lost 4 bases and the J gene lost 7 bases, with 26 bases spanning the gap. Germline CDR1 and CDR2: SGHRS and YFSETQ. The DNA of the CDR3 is TGCGCCAGCAGCCTACTTGGACAGGCCCCCGGGGGAGGGACCCAGTACTTC. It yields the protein CASSLLGQAPGGGTQYF.

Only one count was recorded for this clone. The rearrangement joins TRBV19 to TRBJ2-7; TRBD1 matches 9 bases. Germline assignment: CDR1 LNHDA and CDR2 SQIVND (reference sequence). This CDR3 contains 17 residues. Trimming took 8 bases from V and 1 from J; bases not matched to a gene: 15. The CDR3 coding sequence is TGTGCCAGTGTATGCCCTTGTGGGGACAGGGTTTCCTACGAGCAGTACTTC. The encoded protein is CASVCPCGDRVSYEQYF.

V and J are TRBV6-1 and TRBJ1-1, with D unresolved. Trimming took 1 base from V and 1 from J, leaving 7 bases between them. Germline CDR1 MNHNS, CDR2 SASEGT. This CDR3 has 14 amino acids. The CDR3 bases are TGTGCCAGCAGTGAAGTGGCAGCGAACACTGAAGCTTTCTTT. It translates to CASSEVAANTEAFF.

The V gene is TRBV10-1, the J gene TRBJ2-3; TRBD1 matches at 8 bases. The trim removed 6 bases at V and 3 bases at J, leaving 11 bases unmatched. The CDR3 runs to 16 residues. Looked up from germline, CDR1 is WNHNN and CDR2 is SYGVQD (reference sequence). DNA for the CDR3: TGCGCCAGCAGCGAGACAGGGGAACCATGGACAGATACGCAGTATTTT. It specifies CASSETGEPWTDTQYF.

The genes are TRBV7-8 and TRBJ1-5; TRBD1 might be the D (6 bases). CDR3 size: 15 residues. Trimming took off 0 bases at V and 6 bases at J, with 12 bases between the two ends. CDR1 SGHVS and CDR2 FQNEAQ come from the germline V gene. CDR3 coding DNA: TGTGCCAGCAGCTTAGCGGAGGGGGTTTCTCAGCCCCAGCATTTT. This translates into CASSLAEGVSQPQHF.

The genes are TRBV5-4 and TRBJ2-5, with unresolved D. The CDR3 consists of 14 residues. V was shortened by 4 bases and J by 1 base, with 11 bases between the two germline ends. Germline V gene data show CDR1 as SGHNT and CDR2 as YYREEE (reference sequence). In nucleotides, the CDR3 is TGTGCCAGCAGCCAGCCACTCACCCAAGAGACCCAGTACTTC. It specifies CASSQPLTQETQYF.

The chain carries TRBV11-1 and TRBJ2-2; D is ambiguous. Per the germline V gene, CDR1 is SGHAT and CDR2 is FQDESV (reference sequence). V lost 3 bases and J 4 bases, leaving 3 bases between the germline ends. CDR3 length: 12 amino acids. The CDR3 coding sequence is TGTGCCAGCAGCTTGAGCACCGGGGAGCTGTTTTTT. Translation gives CASSLSTGELFF.

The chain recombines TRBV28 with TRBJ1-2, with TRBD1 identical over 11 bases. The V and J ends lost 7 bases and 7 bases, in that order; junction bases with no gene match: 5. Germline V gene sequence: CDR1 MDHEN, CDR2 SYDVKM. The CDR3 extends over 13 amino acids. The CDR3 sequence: CASMGTGGSGYTF. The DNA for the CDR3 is TGTGCCAGCATGGGGACAGGGGGATCTGGCTACACCTTC.